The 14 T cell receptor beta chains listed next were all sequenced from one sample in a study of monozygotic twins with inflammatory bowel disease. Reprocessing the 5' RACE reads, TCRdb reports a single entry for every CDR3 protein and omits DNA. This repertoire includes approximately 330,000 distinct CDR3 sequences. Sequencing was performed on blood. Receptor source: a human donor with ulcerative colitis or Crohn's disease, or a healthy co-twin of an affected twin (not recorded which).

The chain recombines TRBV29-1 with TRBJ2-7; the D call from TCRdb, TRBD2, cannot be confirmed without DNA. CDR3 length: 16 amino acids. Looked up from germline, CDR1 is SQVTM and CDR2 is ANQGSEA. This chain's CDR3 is CSVTGTSGRETYEQYF.

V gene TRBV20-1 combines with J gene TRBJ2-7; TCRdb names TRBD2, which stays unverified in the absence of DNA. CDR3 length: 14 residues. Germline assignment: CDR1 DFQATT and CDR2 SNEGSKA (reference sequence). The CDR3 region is CSANLGLAGQTQYF.

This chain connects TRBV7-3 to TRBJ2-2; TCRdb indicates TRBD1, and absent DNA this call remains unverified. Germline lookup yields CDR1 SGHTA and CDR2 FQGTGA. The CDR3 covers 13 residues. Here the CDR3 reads CASSLSTGGELFF. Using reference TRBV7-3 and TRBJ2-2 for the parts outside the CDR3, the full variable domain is GAGVSQTPSNKVTEKGKYVELRCDPISGHTALYWYRQSLGQGPEFLIYFQGTGAADDSGLPNDRFFAVRPEGSVSTLKIQRTERGDSAVYLCASSLSTGGELFFGEGSRLTVL.

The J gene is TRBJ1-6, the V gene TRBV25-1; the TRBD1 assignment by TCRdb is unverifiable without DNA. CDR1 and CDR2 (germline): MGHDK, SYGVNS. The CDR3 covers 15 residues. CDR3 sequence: CASGALDWGNSPLHF. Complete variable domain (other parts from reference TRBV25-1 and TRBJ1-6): EADIYQTPRYLVIGTGKKITLECSQTMGHDKMYWYQQDPGMELHLIHYSYGVNSTEKGDLSSESTVSRIRTEHFPLTLESARPSHTSQYLCASGALDWGNSPLHFGNGTRLTVT.

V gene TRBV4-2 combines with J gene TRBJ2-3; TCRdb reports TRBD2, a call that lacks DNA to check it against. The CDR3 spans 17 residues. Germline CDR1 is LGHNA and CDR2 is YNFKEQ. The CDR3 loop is CASSQEMTSGSPRTQYF.

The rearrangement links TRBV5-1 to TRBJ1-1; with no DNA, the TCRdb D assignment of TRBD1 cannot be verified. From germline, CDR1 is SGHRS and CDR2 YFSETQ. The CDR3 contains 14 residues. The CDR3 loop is CASSPGTGTTEAFF.

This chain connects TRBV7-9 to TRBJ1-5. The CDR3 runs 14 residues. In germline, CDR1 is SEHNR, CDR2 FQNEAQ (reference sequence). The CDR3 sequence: CASSLGDAAQPQHF.

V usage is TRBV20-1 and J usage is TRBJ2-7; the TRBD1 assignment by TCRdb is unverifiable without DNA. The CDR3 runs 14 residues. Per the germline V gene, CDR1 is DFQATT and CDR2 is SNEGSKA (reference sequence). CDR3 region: CSARGASGMEEQYF.

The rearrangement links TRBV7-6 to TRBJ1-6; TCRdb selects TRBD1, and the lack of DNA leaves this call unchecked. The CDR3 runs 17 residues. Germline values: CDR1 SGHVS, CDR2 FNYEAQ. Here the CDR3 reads CASSYSTRGAFNSPLHF.

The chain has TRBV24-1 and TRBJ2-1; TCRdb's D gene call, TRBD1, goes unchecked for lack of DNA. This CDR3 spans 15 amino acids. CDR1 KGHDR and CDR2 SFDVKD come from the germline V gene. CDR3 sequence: CATSDPTGTGNEQFF.

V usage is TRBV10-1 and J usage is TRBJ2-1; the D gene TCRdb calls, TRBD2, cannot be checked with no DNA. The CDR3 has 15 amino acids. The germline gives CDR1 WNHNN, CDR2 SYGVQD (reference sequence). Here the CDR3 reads CASSDRAGENNEQFF.

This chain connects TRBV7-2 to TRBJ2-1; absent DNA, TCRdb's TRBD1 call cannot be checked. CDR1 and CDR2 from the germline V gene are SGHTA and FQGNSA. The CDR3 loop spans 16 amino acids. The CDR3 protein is CASSLFVGTVYNEQFF.

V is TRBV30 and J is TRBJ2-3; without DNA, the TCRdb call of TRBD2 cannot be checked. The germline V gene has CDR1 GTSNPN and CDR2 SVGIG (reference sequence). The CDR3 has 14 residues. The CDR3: CAEQLGSARDTQYF.

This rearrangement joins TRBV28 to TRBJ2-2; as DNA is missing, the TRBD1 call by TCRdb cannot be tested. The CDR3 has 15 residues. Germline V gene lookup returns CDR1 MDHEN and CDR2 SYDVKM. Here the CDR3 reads CASSFVPDHTGELFF.